The 10 T cell receptor beta chains in this list originate from one sample, sequenced in a study of shared clonotypes between healthy human individuals. The protocol was immunoSEQ multiplex PCR, while the TCRdb copy is restricted to in-frame clones and leaves out a portion. The sample records some 2.4 million clones, under 95% being singletons. The sample comprised naive CD4+ T cells from PBMCs. Specified subset: CD45RA+ positively selected. These receptor sequences come from a man younger than 30 in good health. Some clones in this sample may be carry-over from other donors' samples.

This sequence joins TRBV28 and TRBJ1-1; D might be TRBD1 (6 bases). V lost 8 bases and J 4 bases, leaving 14 bases between the germline ends. In germline, CDR1 is MDHEN, CDR2 SYDVKM. CDR3 length: 13 residues. The CDR3 DNA follows: TGTGCCAGCGTACTGGGGGGGGCCACTGAAGCTTTCTTT. This translates into CASVLGGATEAFF. Combining the CDR3 with reference TRBV28 and TRBJ1-1 gives the whole variable domain DVKVTQSSRYLVKRTGEKVFLECVQDMDHENMFWYRQDPGLGLRLIYFSYDVKMKEKGDIPEGYSVSREKKERFSLILESASTNQTSMYLCASVLGGATEAFFGQGTRLTVV.

Only one count was recorded for this clone. The chain links TRBV5-5 to TRBJ2-1; D is uncertain. Germline lookup yields CDR1 SGHKS and CDR2 YYEKEE (reference sequence). V was trimmed by 0 bases and J by 8 bases, leaving 9 bases between them. CDR3 size: 13 residues. The CDR3: CASSLAPVDEQFF. The DNA for the CDR3 is TGTGCCAGCAGCTTGGCCCCGGTCGATGAGCAGTTCTTC.

The J gene is TRBJ1-1, the V gene TRBV21-1; the table calls TRBD1, which could not be checked here. TRBV21-1 is recorded as a pseudogene. This CDR3 spans 15 amino acids. CDR3 nucleotide sequence: TGTGCCAACACGGATAAAAGGGGGCAATCTACTGAAGCTTTCTTT. Translated: CANTDKRGQSTEAFF.

This rearrangement joins TRBV4-2 to TRBJ1-5; D may be TRBD1 (5 bases). The CDR3 has 17 residues. Germline V lookup: CDR1 LGHNA, CDR2 YNFKEQ. Trimming took off 4 bases at V and 2 bases at J, with 18 bases between the two ends. As DNA, the CDR3 is TGTGCCAGCAGCCGGAGAGTACAGGCGACCGGCAATCAGCCCCAGCATTTT. Protein product: CASSRRVQATGNQPQHF.

This clone appeared once. The rearrangement uses TRBV5-1 and TRBJ2-2; D possibly corresponds to TRBD2 (6 bases). Trimming shortened V by 7 bases and J by 3 bases, and 13 bases separated the two germline ends. The CDR3 sequence is 14 residues long. Germline V gives CDR1 SGHRS, CDR2 YFSETQ. As DNA, the CDR3 is TGCGCCAGCGAGGAGGGGCCTCACACCGGGGAGCTGTTTTTT. It is translated as CASEEGPHTGELFF.

This sequence joins TRBV10-3 and TRBJ2-5; 8 positions match TRBD2. The CDR3 is 19 residues long. With V trimmed by 2 bases and J by 0 bases, 14 bases remained unmatched. Germline V gene lookup returns CDR1 ENHRY and CDR2 SYGVKD. The CDR3 nucleotides are TGTGCCATCAGTGAGCGAAGGGGATCGGGTAGCGGGGACCAAGAGACCCAGTACTTC. Amino acids: CAISERRGSGSGDQETQYF.

The chain employs TRBV9 and TRBJ2-2; 9 nucleotides match TRBD2. Trimming at V came to 0 bases and at J to 7 bases, leaving 4 bases not matched to a gene. The CDR3 contains 15 residues. Germline-derived CDR1 and CDR2 are SGDLS and YYNGEE. The CDR3 spells CASSVVSGSGGELFF. As DNA, the CDR3 is TGTGCCAGCAGCGTAGTTAGCGGGAGTGGCGGGGAGCTGTTTTTT.

Of note for this clone: The sample carries other DNA sequences with the same CDR3. The chain couples TRBV11-3 to TRBJ2-1, with 11 bases aligning to TRBD2. Germline V gene lookup returns CDR1 SGHNT and CDR2 YENEEA. This CDR3 comprises 15 residues. The trim removed 5 bases at V and 5 bases at J, leaving 5 bases unmatched. The CDR3 loop is CASSLGTSGDNEQFF. As DNA, the CDR3 is TGTGCCAGCAGCCTCGGGACTAGCGGAGACAATGAGCAGTTCTTC. Full variable domain (missing parts from reference TRBV11-3 and TRBJ2-1): EAGVVQSPRYKIIEKKQPVAFWCNPISGHNTLYWYLQNLGQGPELLIRYENEEAVDDSQLPKDRFSAERLKGVDSTLKIQPAELGDSAVYLCASSLGTSGDNEQFFGPGTRLTVL.

V gene TRBV2 combines with J gene TRBJ2-3; unclear D gene. Germline values: CDR1 SNHLY, CDR2 FYNNEI. Trimming cost V 4 bases and J 6 bases, with 8 bases left between them. The CDR3 totals 12 residues. The CDR3 reads CASSGVPDTQYF. CDR3 nucleotide sequence: TGTGCCAGCAGTGGAGTCCCGGATACGCAGTATTTT.

In the case of this clone: This sample includes further DNA sequences coding for the same CDR3. Here the CDR3 reads CASSWGLAGSYNEQFF. In DNA form, the CDR3 reads TGCGCCAGCAGCTGGGGACTAGCGGGATCCTACAATGAGCAGTTCTTC. The chain couples TRBV5-1 to TRBJ2-1, with 13 bases that match TRBD2. This CDR3 is built from 16 residues. From germline, CDR1 is SGHRS and CDR2 YFSETQ. V shed 3 bases and J 1 base; nucleotides not matched to a gene: 1.